The TCR beta chain described here comes from a study of early T cells in non-severe SARS-CoV-2 infection. Looking at the study overall: RNA in bulk from unsorted whole blood was sequenced, and chains were unpaired.

V shed 5 bases and J shed 8 bases, with 10 bases lying between them. This CDR3 contains 13 residues. Looked up from germline, CDR1 is SGHTA and CDR2 is FQGTGA. Unique molecular identifiers were affixed to single, distinct cDNA molecules. TCRdb re-called the 5' RACE reads with MiXCR, one entry per CDR3 protein. The profile shows around 99,000 distinct CDR3 sequences, 11% of them singletons. Many counts were recorded for this clonotype. The antigen is not known. Study-wide results and limits: Database matching using VDJdb favored anti-spike CD8 responses, with private and CD4 specificities left missing.

Sequenced input: whole blood. The V gene is TRBV7-3, the J gene TRBJ1-6; D is undetermined. The receptor's source is an adult who was a healthcare worker with PCR-confirmed SARS-CoV-2 infection or an uninfected control (not recorded which). DNA for the CDR3: TGTGCCAGCAGCCCCGAAATGGATTCACCCCTCCACTTT. The encoded protein is CASSPEMDSPLHF.